This T cell receptor (beta chain) was captured in a study of OX40 agonist ivuxolimab in advanced cancers. Germline V lookup: CDR1 KGHSH, CDR2 LQKENI. The CDR3 covers 11 residues. The ends were cut back, 4 bases at V and 8 bases at J, with 8 bases in the middle. The method was immunoSEQ multiplex PCR; TCRdb's version includes in-frame clones alone and lacks a portion of them. The sample has over 90,000 clones; over 75% are singletons. The chain links TRBV18 to TRBJ1-1; no clear D. Material: CD4+ or CD8+ T cells sorted from blood, obtained in a trial of the OX40 agonist ivuxolimab. This clonotype originated in an adult with an advanced solid tumor such as melanoma, head and neck, liver or kidney cancer. CDR3 nucleotides: TGTGCCAGCTCACTCGGGTTAGAAGCTTTCTTT. Translation: CASSLGLEAFF.